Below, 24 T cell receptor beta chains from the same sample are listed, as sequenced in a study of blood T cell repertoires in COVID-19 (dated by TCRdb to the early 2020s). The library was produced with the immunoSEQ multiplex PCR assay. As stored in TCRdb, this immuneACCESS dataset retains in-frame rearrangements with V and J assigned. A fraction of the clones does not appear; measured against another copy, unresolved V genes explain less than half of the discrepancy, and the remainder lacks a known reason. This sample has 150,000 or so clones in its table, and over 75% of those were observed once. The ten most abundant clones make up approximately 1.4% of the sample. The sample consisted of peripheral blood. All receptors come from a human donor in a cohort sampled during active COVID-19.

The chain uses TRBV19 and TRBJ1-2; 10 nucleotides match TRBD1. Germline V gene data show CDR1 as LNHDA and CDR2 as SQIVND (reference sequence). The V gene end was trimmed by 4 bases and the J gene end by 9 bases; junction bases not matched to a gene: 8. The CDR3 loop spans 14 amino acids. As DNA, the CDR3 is TGTGCCAGTAGTACCCGGGACAGGGGAGTTAGCTACACCTTC. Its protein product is CASSTRDRGVSYTF.

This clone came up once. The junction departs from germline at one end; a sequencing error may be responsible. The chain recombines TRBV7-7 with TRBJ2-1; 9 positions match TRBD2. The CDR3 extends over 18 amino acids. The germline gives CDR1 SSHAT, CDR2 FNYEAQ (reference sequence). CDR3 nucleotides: TGTGCTAGCAGCCCTCGACTAGTTAGCGGGAGCTCTAGAAATGAGCAGTTCTTC. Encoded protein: CASSPRLVSGSSRNEQFF.

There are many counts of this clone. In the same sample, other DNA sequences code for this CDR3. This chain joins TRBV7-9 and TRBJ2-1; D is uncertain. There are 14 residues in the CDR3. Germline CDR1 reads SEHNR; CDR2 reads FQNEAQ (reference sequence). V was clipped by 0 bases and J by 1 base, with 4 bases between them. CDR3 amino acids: CASSLASSYNEQFF. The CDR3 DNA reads TGTGCCAGCAGCTTAGCGTCGTCCTACAATGAGCAGTTCTTC.

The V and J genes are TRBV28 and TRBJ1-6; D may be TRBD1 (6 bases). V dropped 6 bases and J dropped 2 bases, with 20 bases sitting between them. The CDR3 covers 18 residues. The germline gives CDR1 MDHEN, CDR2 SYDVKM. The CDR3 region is CASSSQLVGGAYNSPLHF. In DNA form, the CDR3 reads TGTGCCAGCAGCTCCCAGCTAGTAGGGGGTGCCTATAATTCACCCCTCCACTTT.

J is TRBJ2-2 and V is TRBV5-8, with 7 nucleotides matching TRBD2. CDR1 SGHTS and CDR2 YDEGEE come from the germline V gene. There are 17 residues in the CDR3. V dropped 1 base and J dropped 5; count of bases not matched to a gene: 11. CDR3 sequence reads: CASSLTGGLGGTGELFF. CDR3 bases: TGTGCCAGCAGCTTGACGGGGGGACTTGGCGGAACCGGGGAGCTGTTTTTT.

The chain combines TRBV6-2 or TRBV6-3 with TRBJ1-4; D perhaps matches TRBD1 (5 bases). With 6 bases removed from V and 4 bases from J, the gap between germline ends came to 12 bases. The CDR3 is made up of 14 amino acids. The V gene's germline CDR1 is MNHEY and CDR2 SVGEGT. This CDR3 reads CASSNGGDNEKLFF. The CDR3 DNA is TGTGCCAGCAGCAACGGGGGGGATAATGAAAAACTGTTTTTT.

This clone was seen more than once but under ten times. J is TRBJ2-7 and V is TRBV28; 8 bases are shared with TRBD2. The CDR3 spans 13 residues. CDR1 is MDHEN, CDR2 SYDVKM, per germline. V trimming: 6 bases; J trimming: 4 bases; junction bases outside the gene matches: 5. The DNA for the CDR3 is TGTGCCAGCAGAAGACTAGCGCCTTACGAGCAGTACTTC. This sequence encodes CASRRLAPYEQYF. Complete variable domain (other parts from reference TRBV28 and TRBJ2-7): DVKVTQSSRYLVKRTGEKVFLECVQDMDHENMFWYRQDPGLGLRLIYFSYDVKMKEKGDIPEGYSVSREKKERFSLILESASTNQTSMYLCASRRLAPYEQYFGPGTRLTVT.

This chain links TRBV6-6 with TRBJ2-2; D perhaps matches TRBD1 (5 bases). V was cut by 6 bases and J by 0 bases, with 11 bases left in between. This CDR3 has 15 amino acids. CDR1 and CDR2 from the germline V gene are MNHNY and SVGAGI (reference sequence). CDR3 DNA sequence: TGTGCCAGCAGACCCGACAGCGCGAACACCGGGGAGCTGTTTTTT. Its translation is CASRPDSANTGELFF.

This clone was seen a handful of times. The CDR3 nucleotides are TGTGCCAGTAGTATGGGAGGAAACACTGAAGCTTTCTTT. Amino acid sequence: CASSMGGNTEAFF. J is TRBJ1-1 and V is TRBV19; D is ambiguous. Germline CDR1 reads LNHDA; CDR2 reads SQIVND (reference sequence). The CDR3 has 13 residues. V lost 3 bases and J 2 bases, leaving 7 bases between the germline ends.

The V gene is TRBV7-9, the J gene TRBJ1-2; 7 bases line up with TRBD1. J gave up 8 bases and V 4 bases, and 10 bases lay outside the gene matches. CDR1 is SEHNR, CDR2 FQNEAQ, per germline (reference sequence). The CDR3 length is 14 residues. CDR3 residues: CASSSNGGTDGYTF. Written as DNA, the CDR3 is TGTGCCAGCAGCTCGAATGGCGGGACAGACGGCTACACCTTC.

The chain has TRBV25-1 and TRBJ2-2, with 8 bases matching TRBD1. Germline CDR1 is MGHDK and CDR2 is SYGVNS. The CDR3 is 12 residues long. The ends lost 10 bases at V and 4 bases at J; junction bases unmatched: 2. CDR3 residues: CATTGGTGELFF. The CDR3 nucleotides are TGTGCCACCACAGGGGGCACCGGGGAGCTGTTTTTT.

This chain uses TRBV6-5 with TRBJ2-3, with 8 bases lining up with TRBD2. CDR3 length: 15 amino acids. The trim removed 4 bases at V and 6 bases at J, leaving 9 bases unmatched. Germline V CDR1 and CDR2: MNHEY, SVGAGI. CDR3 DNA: TGTGCCAGCAGTTTTTCCGGGAGGGGGGGGGATACGCAGTATTTT. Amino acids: CASSFSGRGGDTQYF.

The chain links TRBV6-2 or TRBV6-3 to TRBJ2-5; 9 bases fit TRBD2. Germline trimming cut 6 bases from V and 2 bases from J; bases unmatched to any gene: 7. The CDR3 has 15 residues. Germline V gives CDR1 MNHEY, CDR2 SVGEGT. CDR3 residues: CASSRIAGAQETQYF. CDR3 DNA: TGTGCCAGCAGCAGAATAGCGGGAGCTCAAGAGACCCAGTACTTC.

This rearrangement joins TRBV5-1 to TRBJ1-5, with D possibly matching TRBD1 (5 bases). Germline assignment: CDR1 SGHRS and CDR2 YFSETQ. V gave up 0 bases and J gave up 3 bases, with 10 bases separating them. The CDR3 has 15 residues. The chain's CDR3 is CASSLDWGDNQPQHF. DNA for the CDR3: TGCGCCAGCAGCTTGGATTGGGGCGACAATCAGCCCCAGCATTTT.

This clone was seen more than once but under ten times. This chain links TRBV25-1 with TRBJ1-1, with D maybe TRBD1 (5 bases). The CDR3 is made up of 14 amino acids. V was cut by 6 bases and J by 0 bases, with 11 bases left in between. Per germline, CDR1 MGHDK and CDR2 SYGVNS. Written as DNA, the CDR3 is TGTGCCAGCAGCCAGACAGATATGAACACTGAAGCTTTCTTT. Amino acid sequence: CASSQTDMNTEAFF.

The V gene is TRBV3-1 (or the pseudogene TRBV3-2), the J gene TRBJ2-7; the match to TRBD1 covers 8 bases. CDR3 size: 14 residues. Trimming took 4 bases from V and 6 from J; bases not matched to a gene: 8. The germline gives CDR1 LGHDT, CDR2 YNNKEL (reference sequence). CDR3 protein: CASSPRDRLSEQYF. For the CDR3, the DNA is TGTGCCAGCAGCCCCCGGGACAGGTTGTCCGAGCAGTACTTC.

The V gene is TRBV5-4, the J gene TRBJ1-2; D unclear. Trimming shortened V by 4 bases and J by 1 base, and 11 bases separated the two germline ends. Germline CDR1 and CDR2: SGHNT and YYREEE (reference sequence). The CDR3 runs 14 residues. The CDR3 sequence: CASSPAQDNYGYTF. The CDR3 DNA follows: TGTGCCAGCAGCCCCGCGCAGGATAACTATGGCTACACCTTC. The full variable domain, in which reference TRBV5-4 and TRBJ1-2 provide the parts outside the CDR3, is ETGVTQSPTHLIKTRGQQVTLRCSSQSGHNTVSWYQQALGQGPQFIFQYYREEENGRGNFPPRFSGLQFPNYSSELNVNALELDDSALYLCASSPAQDNYGYTFGSGTRLTVV.

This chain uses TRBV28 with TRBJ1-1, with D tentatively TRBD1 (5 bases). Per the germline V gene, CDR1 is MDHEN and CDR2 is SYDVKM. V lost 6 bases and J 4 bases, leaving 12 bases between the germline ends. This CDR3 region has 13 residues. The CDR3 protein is CASRRPTVTEAFF. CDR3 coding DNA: TGTGCCAGCAGGAGGCCGACAGTCACTGAAGCTTTCTTT.

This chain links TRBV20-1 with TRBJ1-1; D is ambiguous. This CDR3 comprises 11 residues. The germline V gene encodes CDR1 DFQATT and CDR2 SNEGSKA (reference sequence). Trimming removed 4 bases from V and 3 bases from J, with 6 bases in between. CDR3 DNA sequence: TGCAGTGCTATCCGTTACACTGAAGCTTTCTTT. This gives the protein CSAIRYTEAFF.

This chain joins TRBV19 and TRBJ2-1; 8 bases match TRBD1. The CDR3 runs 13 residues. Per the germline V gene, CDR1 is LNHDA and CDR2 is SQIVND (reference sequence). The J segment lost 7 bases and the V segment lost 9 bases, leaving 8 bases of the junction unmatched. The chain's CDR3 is CASADRGQNEQFF. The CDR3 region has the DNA TGTGCCAGCGCTGACAGGGGACAGAATGAGCAGTTCTTC.

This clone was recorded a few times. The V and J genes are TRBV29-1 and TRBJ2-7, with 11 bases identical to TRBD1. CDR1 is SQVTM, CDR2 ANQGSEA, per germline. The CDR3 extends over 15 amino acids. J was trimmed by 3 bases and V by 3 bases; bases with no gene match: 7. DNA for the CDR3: TGCAGCGTTGACTACCCCGGGACAGGGGGCTACGAGCAGTACTTC. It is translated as CSVDYPGTGGYEQYF.

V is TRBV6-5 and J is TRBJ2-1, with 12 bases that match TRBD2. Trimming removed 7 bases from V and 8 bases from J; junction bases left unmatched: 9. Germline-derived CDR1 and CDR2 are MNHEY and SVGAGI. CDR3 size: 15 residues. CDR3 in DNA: TGTGCCAGCAACACTCTAGCGGGAGGGCCCCATGAGCAGTTCTTC. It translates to CASNTLAGGPHEQFF.

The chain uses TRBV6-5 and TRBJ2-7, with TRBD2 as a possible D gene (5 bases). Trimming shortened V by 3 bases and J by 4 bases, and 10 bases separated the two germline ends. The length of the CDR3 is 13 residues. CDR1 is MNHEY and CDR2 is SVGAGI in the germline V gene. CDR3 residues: CASSYFPGYEQYF. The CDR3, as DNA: TGTGCCAGCAGTTATTTTCCGGGGTACGAGCAGTACTTC.

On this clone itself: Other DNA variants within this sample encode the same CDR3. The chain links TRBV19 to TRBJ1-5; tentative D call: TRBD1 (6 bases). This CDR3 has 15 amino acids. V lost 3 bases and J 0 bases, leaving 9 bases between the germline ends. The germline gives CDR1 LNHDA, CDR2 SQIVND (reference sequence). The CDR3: CASSIRGGSNQPQHF. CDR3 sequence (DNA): TGTGCCAGTAGTATTCGAGGGGGTAGCAATCAGCCCCAGCATTTT. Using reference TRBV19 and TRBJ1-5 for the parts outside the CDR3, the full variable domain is DGGITQSPKYLFRKEGQNVTLSCEQNLNHDAMYWYRQDPGQGLRLIYYSQIVNDFQKGDIAEGYSVSREKKESFPLTVTSAQKNPTAFYLCASSIRGGSNQPQHFGDGTRLSIL.